These 6 T cell receptor beta chains were all obtained from the same sample, sequenced in a study of T cells in Graves' hyperthyroidism and ophthalmopathy. Amplified TCR beta CDR3 regions derived from RNA transcripts. Using the HTBI primer set, a first-round RT-PCR was run on the TCR CDR3. One entry per CDR3 protein results from TCRdb running MiXCR on the multiplex PCR reads. The sample includes 250,000 to 300,000 distinct CDR3 sequences, roughly 13% seen only once; the top ten take roughly 7.5%. What was sequenced was blood. All receptors derive from a woman in her thirties with Graves' hyperthyroidism that later progressed to Graves' ophthalmopathy.

The table lists this clonotype with many counts. V gene TRBV5-1 combines with J gene TRBJ1-1; 8 bases are shared with TRBD1. This CDR3 region has 13 residues. With 4 bases clipped from V and 7 bases from J, the junction kept 6 bases outside the gene matches. The germline CDR1 and CDR2 sequences are SGHRS and YFSETQ. The chain's CDR3 is CASSTGQGSEAFF. CDR3 DNA: TGCGCCAGCAGCACTGGACAGGGCAGTGAAGCTTTCTTT.

V usage is TRBV7-9 and J usage is TRBJ1-6; tentative D call: TRBD1 (5 bases). Trimming took off 1 base at V and 7 bases at J, with 8 bases between the two ends. This CDR3 comprises 14 residues. The germline gives CDR1 SEHNR, CDR2 FQNEAQ (reference sequence). The CDR3 DNA is TGTGCCAGCAGCTTAGGGGGCACAAATTCACCCCTCCACTTT. This gives the protein CASSLGGTNSPLHF.

This clonotype showed up many times. This rearrangement joins TRBV5-1 to TRBJ2-7, with TRBD1 matching 12 bases. There are 16 residues in the CDR3. With V trimmed by 4 bases and J by 0 bases, 5 bases remained unmatched. The germline V gene has CDR1 SGHRS and CDR2 YFSETQ. CDR3 nucleotide sequence: TGCGCCAGCAGCGGGGACAGGGGGCAAACCTCCTACGAGCAGTACTTC. The encoded protein is CASSGDRGQTSYEQYF.

This clonotype was recorded at least ten times. J is TRBJ2-7 and V is TRBV28; a possible D gene is TRBD2 (7 bases). In germline, CDR1 is MDHEN, CDR2 SYDVKM. The CDR3 length is 14 residues. The V gene lost 6 bases and the J gene lost 4 bases, with 16 bases spanning the gap. In DNA, the CDR3 is TGTGCCAGCAGCCAATGGGGGGGCGCGTACGAGCAGTACTTC. Its translation is CASSQWGGAYEQYF.

About this clonotype itself: The conserved phenylalanine or tryptophan normally closing the CDR3 is absent here, so this likely arose from a read error. This CDR3 is CASTDEAGVYNEQFL. The CDR3 DNA reads as TGTGCCAGTACTGATGAAGCGGGAGTTTACAATGAGCAGTTCCTC. The gene calls are TRBV19 and TRBJ2-1, with 8 bases fitting TRBD2. With V trimmed by 7 bases and J by 4 bases, 9 bases remained unmatched. Germline V lookup: CDR1 LNHDA, CDR2 SQIVND (reference sequence). The CDR3 covers 15 residues.

A remark on this clonotype: A much larger clone sits a single nucleotide away, making a read error possible. The chain combines TRBV28 with TRBJ2-7, with D maybe TRBD2 (5 bases). V lost 5 bases and J 5 bases, leaving 25 bases between the germline ends. The V gene's germline CDR1 is MDHEN and CDR2 SYDVKM. The CDR3 covers 17 residues. The DNA of the CDR3 is TGTGCCAGCAGTCCCTCTTTACAGACTACCACGGGTAACGAGCAGTACTTC. Protein product: CASSPSLQTTTGNEQYF.